This entry lists 25 T cell receptor beta chains sequenced from one sample in a study of shared clonotypes between healthy human individuals (dated by TCRdb to 2018 to 2020). The method behind the library was the immunoSEQ multiplex PCR assay. TCRdb obtained this table from immuneACCESS and retained in-frame rearrangements with V and J assigned. These tables miss some clones; where compared with another copy, unresolved V genes account for less than half of the shortfall, and the remainder is unexplained. This sample gives about 2,100,000 clones in total; roughly 91% of them show up just once. About 1.8% of the sample is taken by the ten largest. CD8 naive samples were obtained by positive selection for CCR7 among CD45RO-negative cells, yielding a CD45RA+CCR7+ population from which TemRA cells were excluded. Sequencing was carried out using naive CD8+ T cells from PBMCs. In light of the paper, this sample's cell subset or site label describes: CD45RA+CCR7+. These receptors originate from a man between 18 and 35 years old in good health. Some clones in this sample may be carry-over from other donors' samples.

This clone has just one count. J is TRBJ2-7 and V is TRBV5-1; 12 bases map to TRBD2. This CDR3 region has 18 residues. Trimming took 2 bases from V and 1 from J; bases not matched to a gene: 10. The germline CDR1 and CDR2 sequences are SGHRS and YFSETQ. The CDR3 DNA sequence: TGCGCCAGCAGCTTCACCGGGACTAGCGGGCCTCTTTCCTACGAGCAGTACTTC. This sequence encodes CASSFTGTSGPLSYEQYF.

Turning to this clone: The sample holds other DNA sequences that translate to the same CDR3. V is TRBV9 and J is TRBJ2-7; possible D gene TRBD1, 6 bases. CDR3 length equals 13 residues. Germline CDR1 reads SGDLS; CDR2 reads YYNGEE. Trimming removed 3 bases from V and 2 bases from J, with 9 bases in between. The CDR3 DNA reads as TGTGCCAGCAGCGAGGGGGTGACCTACGAGCAGTACTTC. Its translation: CASSEGVTYEQYF.

The genes are TRBV5-1 and TRBJ2-3, with 10 bases matching TRBD1. The CDR3 consists of 15 residues. CDR1 is SGHRS, CDR2 YFSETQ, per germline. The V gene end was trimmed by 4 bases and the J gene end by 5 bases; junction bases not matched to a gene: 7. Written as DNA, the CDR3 is TGCGCCAGCAGCAAACAGGGACAGGGGTTAGATACGCAGTATTTT. This sequence encodes CASSKQGQGLDTQYF.

The chain is built from TRBV27 and TRBJ2-2, with TRBD2 identical over 8 bases. Unmatched junction bases numbered 5, after V lost 5 bases and J lost 6 bases. The CDR3 has 14 residues. Per the germline V gene, CDR1 is MNHEY and CDR2 is SMNVEV (reference sequence). The CDR3 DNA reads as TGTGCCAGCAGTCCCCAGACTAGCGCCGGGGAGCTGTTTTTT. The encoded protein is CASSPQTSAGELFF.

This clone was picked up one time. The chain combines TRBV7-8 with TRBJ2-3, with 8 nucleotides matching TRBD2. Germline lookup yields CDR1 SGHVS and CDR2 FQNEAQ. J lost 3 bases, V lost 5 bases, and 13 bases had no gene match. The CDR3 is made up of 17 amino acids. The CDR3 coding sequence is TGTGCCAGCAGCCCGAGGGGGACTAGGGAAATTACAGATACGCAGTATTTT. As protein: CASSPRGTREITDTQYF.

This chain joins TRBV29-1 and TRBJ2-2, with D unclear. This CDR3 comprises 14 residues. The germline V gene has CDR1 SQVTM and CDR2 ANQGSEA. The germline V and J ends were trimmed by 3 bases and 0 bases, with 8 bases remaining between them. The CDR3 DNA sequence: TGCAGCGTTGAGCTAGATTCGAACACCGGGGAGCTGTTTTTT. This gives the protein CSVELDSNTGELFF.

This clone has only one observation. The sample has other DNA sequences that encode this CDR3 too. V and J are TRBV27 and TRBJ2-7; 7 bases are a match to TRBD2. The CDR3 length is 13 residues. Germline CDR1 reads MNHEY; CDR2 reads SMNVEV (reference sequence). Trimming cost V 2 bases and J 7 bases; bases outside gene matches: 5. CDR3 coding DNA: TGTGCCAGCAGTTTAGGGGGGGGTAGGGAGCAGTACTTC. Amino acids: CASSLGGGREQYF.

The chain uses TRBV7-2 and TRBJ2-2, with D perhaps matching TRBD2 (6 bases). The CDR3 totals 14 residues. Germline V gives CDR1 SGHTA, CDR2 FQGNSA. V was trimmed by 8 bases and J by 6 bases, leaving 16 bases between them. In DNA, the CDR3 is TGTGCCAGCGACGGGGGATCCGCGGCCGGGGAGCTGTTTTTT. This gives the protein CASDGGSAAGELFF.

The V call is TRBV7-8, the J call TRBJ1-1, with D uncertain. Trimming took off 5 bases at V and 4 bases at J, with 29 bases between the two ends. The CDR3 consists of 19 residues. Germline CDR1 SGHVS, CDR2 FQNEAQ. The CDR3 DNA sequence: TGTGCCAGCAGCACTATCGCTTGGGTTTCGGGTAAGGGCTCCACTGAAGCTTTCTTT. It encodes CASSTIAWVSGKGSTEAFF.

The V gene is TRBV7-9, the J gene TRBJ2-7, with D unresolved. V dropped 4 bases and J dropped 7 bases, with 17 bases sitting between them. Germline V CDR1 and CDR2: SEHNR, FQNEAQ (reference sequence). The CDR3 runs to 14 residues. CDR3 bases: TGTGCCAGCAGCTCTCCTAATGGGTCCTGGGAGCAGTACTTC. It encodes CASSSPNGSWEQYF.

The chain has TRBV7-5 and TRBJ1-5; TRBD1, the table's D call, lacks a check against the DNA. TRBV7-5 is deemed a pseudogene. The CDR3 has 16 amino acids. CDR3 nucleotides: TGTGTCAGAAGCGTATCCGGGACAGATAGCAATCAGCCCCAGCATTTT. This translates into CVRSVSGTDSNQPQHF.

This clone was detected only a few times. This chain connects TRBV7-8 to TRBJ2-1; no clear D gene. There are 12 residues in the CDR3. Looked up from germline, CDR1 is SGHVS and CDR2 is FQNEAQ. The V end lost 4 bases, the J end lost 4 bases, and 5 bases lay between the germline ends. This CDR3 is CASSSNYNEQFF. CDR3 sequence (DNA): TGTGCCAGCAGCTCGAATTACAATGAGCAGTTCTTC.

Worth noting for this clone: The same CDR3 is also encoded by other DNA sequences in this sample. The chain joins TRBV27 to TRBJ1-3, with D hard to call. Per the germline V gene, CDR1 is MNHEY and CDR2 is SMNVEV (reference sequence). V shed 0 bases and J shed 2 bases, with 5 bases lying between them. The CDR3 has 14 residues. DNA for the CDR3: TGTGCCAGCAGTTTATCCGGGGCTGGAAACACCATATATTTT. Translating gives CASSLSGAGNTIYF.

This chain links TRBV7-9 with TRBJ2-3; 13 nucleotides align to TRBD2. Losses at the gene ends were 5 bases for V and 4 bases for J; bases not matched to a gene: 6. The CDR3 runs to 16 residues. Germline CDR1 SEHNR, CDR2 FQNEAQ (reference sequence). CDR3 bases: TGTGCCAGCAGCCTCAGACTAGCGGGAGGATCAGATACGCAGTATTTT. It yields the protein CASSLRLAGGSDTQYF.

J is TRBJ2-5 and V is TRBV15, with 7 positions matching TRBD1. Trimming at V came to 3 bases and at J to 1 base, leaving 2 bases not matched to a gene. The germline gives CDR1 LNHNV, CDR2 YYDKDF (reference sequence). The CDR3 has 14 residues. The CDR3 sequence: CATSRGTAQETQYF. In nucleotides, the CDR3 is TGTGCCACCAGCAGGGGGACAGCCCAAGAGACCCAGTACTTC. The full variable domain, with the rest looked up from reference TRBV15 and TRBJ2-5, is DAMVIQNPRYQVTQFGKPVTLSCSQTLNHNVMYWYQQKSSQAPKLLFHYYDKDFNNEADTPDNFQSRRPNTSFCFLDIRSPGLGDTAMYLCATSRGTAQETQYFGPGTRLLVL.

The V and J genes are TRBV7-2 and TRBJ1-1; TRBD1 is a possible D gene (6 bases). Trimming cost V 4 bases and J 2 bases, with 11 bases left between them. This CDR3 has 14 amino acids. Germline CDR1 reads SGHTA; CDR2 reads FQGNSA. The CDR3 sequence: CASSSMTGNTEAFF. The CDR3 nucleotides read TGTGCCAGCAGCTCGATGACAGGAAACACTGAAGCTTTCTTT.

The chain carries TRBV6-5 and TRBJ1-2; 7 bases are shared with TRBD1. The germline V gene has CDR1 MNHEY and CDR2 SVGAGI. The V and J ends lost 0 bases and 4 bases, in that order; junction bases with no gene match: 2. The CDR3 runs to 14 residues. The CDR3 DNA is TGTGCCAGCAGTTACTCGTGGACAGGCTATGGCTACACCTTC. Translated, it gives CASSYSWTGYGYTF.

CDR3 sequence reads: CASSLTRVSYNEQFF. The CDR3 DNA is TGTGCCAGCTCACTAACCCGGGTCTCCTACAATGAGCAGTTCTTC. The V call is TRBV18, the J call TRBJ2-1, with D hard to call. The CDR3 loop spans 15 amino acids. The ends were cut back, 4 bases at V and 0 bases at J, with 10 bases in the middle. The germline gives CDR1 KGHSH, CDR2 LQKENI.

This clone was recorded only once. The chain links TRBV9 to TRBJ1-1; 7 positions agree with TRBD1. This CDR3 is 14 amino acids long. Trimming took 4 bases from V and 5 from J; bases not matched to a gene: 8. Germline CDR1 reads SGDLS; CDR2 reads YYNGEE. The DNA for the CDR3 is TGTGCCAGCAGCACAGGGGCTGAGGGGACTGAAGCTTTCTTT. It is translated as CASSTGAEGTEAFF.

J is TRBJ2-7 and V is TRBV9; TRBD2 might be the D (5 bases). CDR3 length: 13 amino acids. Germline values: CDR1 SGDLS, CDR2 YYNGEE. V shed 0 bases and J shed 6 bases, with 10 bases lying between them. The CDR3 DNA sequence: TGTGCCAGCAGCGTAGTCAGCGGCGGCGAGCAGTACTTC. The encoded protein is CASSVVSGGEQYF.

The chain couples TRBV30 to TRBJ1-5; D may be TRBD1 (5 bases). The V gene's germline CDR1 is GTSNPN and CDR2 SVGIG (reference sequence). The length of the CDR3 is 17 residues. The ends were cut back, 2 bases at V and 0 bases at J, with 17 bases in the middle. The CDR3 DNA reads as TGTGCCTGGAGTATACGGGGCCAGGGATATAGCAATCAGCCCCAGCATTTT. Its translation: CAWSIRGQGYSNQPQHF.

This sequence joins TRBV4-1 and TRBJ1-2, with D maybe TRBD1 (6 bases). V dropped 0 bases and J dropped 6 bases, with 8 bases sitting between them. Germline assignment: CDR1 MGHRA and CDR2 YSYEKL. The CDR3 extends over 13 amino acids. CDR3 sequence reads: CASSQDPGDGYTF. As DNA, the CDR3 is TGCGCCAGCAGCCAAGATCCAGGGGATGGCTACACCTTC.

The J gene is TRBJ2-3, the V gene TRBV5-6; TRBD2 is a possible D gene (7 bases). The germline gives CDR1 SGHDT, CDR2 YYEEEE. The CDR3 has 16 residues. Trimming took off 2 bases at V and 5 bases at J, with 18 bases between the two ends. Here the CDR3 reads CASSLGGGPIRDTQYF. The CDR3 nucleotides are TGTGCCAGCAGCTTAGGGGGAGGGCCCATTCGAGATACGCAGTATTTT.

The V and J genes are TRBV4-1 and TRBJ2-1, with 8 bases that match TRBD2. From germline, CDR1 is MGHRA and CDR2 YSYEKL. The CDR3 contains 19 residues. Trimming at V came to 4 bases and at J to 0 bases, leaving 14 bases not matched to a gene. CDR3 DNA: TGCGCCAGCAGCCGCACTCCCCGACTAGCGACCGTCTCCTACAATGAGCAGTTCTTC. Protein sequence: CASSRTPRLATVSYNEQFF.

The CDR3 coding sequence is TGTGCCAGCAGCGGGCGGGACAGGGGAGGCGAGCAGTACTTC. Translation: CASSGRDRGGEQYF. The chain combines TRBV9 with TRBJ2-7, with 10 bases identical to TRBD1. The CDR3 is 14 residues long. V lost 3 bases to trimming and J lost 6 bases; unmatched junction nucleotides: 6. The V gene's germline CDR1 is SGDLS and CDR2 YYNGEE.